These T cell receptor beta chains were read from a single sample in a study of OX40 agonist ivuxolimab in advanced cancers. Method: immunoSEQ multiplex PCR; TCRdb's copy keeps in-frame clones and lacks some. In the table there are tens of thousands of clones, 70% to 90% of which are singletons. The starting material was CD4+ or CD8+ T cells sorted from blood, obtained in a trial of the OX40 agonist ivuxolimab. The receptors here all came from an adult with an advanced solid tumor such as melanoma, head and neck, liver or kidney cancer. Each CDR3 is given with its conserved first and last residue. D genes are given only for firm matches. Size is omitted from some rows. Given values are once, few, many or a class for expanded clones.

v_gene	len	d_gene	abundance	j_gene	CDR3aa	CDR3nt
TRBV27	13	TRBD2	.	TRBJ2-2	CASRLAGTGELFF	TGTGCCAGCAGGCTAGCGGGCACCGGGGAGCTGTTTTTT
TRBV11-2	12	.	many	TRBJ1-6	CASSLYNSPLHF	TGTGCCAGCAGCTTATACAATTCACCCCTCCACTTT
TRBV6-1	12	.	.	TRBJ1-2	CASSDRAGGYTF	TGTGCCAGCAGTGACAGGGCGGGCGGCTACACCTTC
TRBV6-1	19	TRBD1	few	TRBJ1-2	CASSVGGTGSHQPNYGYTF	TGTGCCAGCAGTGTCGGGGGGACAGGCTCCCACCAACCTAACTATGGCTACACCTTC
TRBV6-5	15	.	few	TRBJ1-1	CASSYSFRGNTEAFF	TGTGCCAGCAGTTACTCCTTTCGGGGGAACACTGAAGCTTTCTTT
TRBV7-8	14	.	.	TRBJ2-2	CASSPVTNTGELFF	TGTGCCAGCAGCCCAGTAACGAACACCGGGGAGCTGTTTTTT
TRBV5-5	13	.	.	TRBJ1-1	CASSWGGKTEAFF	TGTGCCAGCAGCTGGGGTGGTAAGACTGAAGCTTTCTTT
TRBV6-1	14	.	.	TRBJ1-1	CASSEGRLNTEAFF	TGTGCCAGCAGTGAAGGTCGCCTGAACACTGAAGCTTTCTTT
TRBV6-1	14	.	.	TRBJ2-5	CASSVLGDQETQYF	TGTGCCAGCAGTGTTCTGGGGGACCAAGAGACCCAGTACTTC
TRBV6-1	14	.	.	TRBJ1-4	CASSEEAPNEKLFF	TGTGCCAGCAGCGAGGAGGCTCCTAATGAAAAACTGTTTTTT
TRBV27	17	.	.	TRBJ2-3	CASSRYQPRLSTDTQYF	TGTGCCAGCAGTCGATATCAGCCGCGCCTTAGCACAGATACGCAGTATTTT
TRBV18	16	.	.	TRBJ2-2	CASSPEGITNTGELFF	TGTGCCAGCTCACCAGAGGGAATAACGAACACCGGGGAGCTGTTTTTT
TRBV6-1	12	.	once	TRBJ2-7	CASSDPSYEQYF	TGTGCCAGCAGTGACCCCAGCTACGAGCAGTACTTC
TRBV6-6	12	.	.	TRBJ2-1	CASSYTKNEQFF	TGTGCCAGCAGTTACACTAAAAATGAGCAGTTCTTC
TRBV4-1	15	.	.	TRBJ2-7	CASSQDSLSSYEQYF	TGCGCCAGCAGCCAAGACAGTTTGAGCTCCTACGAGCAGTACTTC
TRBV4-2	19	.	.	TRBJ2-3	CASSQDDLAARGSTDTQYF	TGTGCCAGCAGCCAAGATGATCTAGCTGCCAGGGGTAGTACAGATACGCAGTATTTT
TRBV5-4	14	.	.	TRBJ2-7	CASSLNAGVYEQYF	TGTGCCAGCAGCTTGAACGCAGGAGTCTACGAGCAGTACTTC
TRBV7-3	11	.	.	TRBJ2-2	CASSLSGELFF	TGTGCCAGCAGCTTAAGCGGGGAGCTGTTTTTT
TRBV19	15	.	.	TRBJ1-5	CASSRIEGLDEPQHF	TGTGCCAGTAGTCGGATTGAGGGGTTGGATGAGCCCCAGCATTTT
TRBV28	14	.	.	TRBJ2-6	CASRSSSGANVLTF	TGTGCCAGCAGGAGTAGCTCTGGGGCCAACGTCCTGACTTTC
TRBV7-9	16	TRBD1	.	TRBJ2-1	CASSSPLGQGFNEQFF	TGTGCCAGCAGCTCGCCCTTGGGACAGGGGTTCAATGAGCAGTTCTTC
TRBV10-3	14	.	.	TRBJ2-3	CAISGGGTADTQYF	TGTGCCATCAGTGGGGGCGGGACAGCAGATACGCAGTATTTT
TRBV7-9	13	.	.	TRBJ2-2	CASSPTGAGELFF	TGTGCCAGCAGCCCCACCGGGGCTGGGGAGCTGTTTTTT
TRBV4-2	16	.	.	TRBJ1-4	CASSQVLEGDNEKLFF	TGTGCCAGCAGCCAAGTCTTGGAAGGCGACAATGAAAAACTGTTTTTT
TRBV9	15	TRBD2	.	TRBJ2-2	CASSVEGLQTGELFF	TGTGCCAGCAGCGTAGAGGGACTACAAACCGGGGAGCTGTTTTTT
TRBV7-9	14	.	.	TRBJ1-1	CASSLKAPGTEAFF	TGTGCCAGCAGCTTGAAGGCCCCGGGGACTGAAGCTTTCTTT
TRBV5-4	13	.	.	TRBJ2-1	CASSLVGSDEQFF	TGTGCCAGCAGCTTGGTAGGGAGCGATGAGCAGTTCTTC
TRBV4-3	19	.	.	TRBJ1-2	CASSQVAVDPAGENYGYTF	TGCGCCAGCAGCCAAGTAGCGGTCGACCCCGCAGGTGAAAACTATGGCTACACCTTC
TRBV9	16	TRBD1	.	TRBJ2-3	CASSGDRVPALGTQYF	TGTGCCAGCAGCGGAGACAGGGTCCCCGCACTGGGTACGCAGTATTTT
TRBV7-8	14	.	few	TRBJ1-1	CASSPERGNTEAFF	TGTGCCAGCAGCCCCGAGCGCGGGAACACTGAAGCTTTCTTT
TRBV5-6	15	.	few	TRBJ2-1	CASSLEPGVYNEQFF	TGTGCCAGCAGCTTAGAACCGGGGGTATACAATGAGCAGTTCTTC
TRBV6-5	13	.	.	TRBJ2-2	CASSSEGPGELFF	TGTGCCAGCAGTTCCGAGGGGCCCGGGGAGCTGTTTTTT
TRBV4-3	15	.	.	TRBJ2-5	CTSSQGLAMQETQYF	TGCACCAGCAGCCAAGGTTTAGCAATGCAAGAGACCCAGTACTTC
TRBV4-2	18	TRBD2	.	TRBJ2-3	CASSQEGDRGGFPDTQYF	TGTGCCAGCAGCCAAGAAGGAGATCGCGGGGGGTTCCCAGATACGCAGTATTTT
TRBV7-9	12	.	.	TRBJ1-5	CASSDTNQPQHF	TGTGCCAGCAGCGACACCAATCAGCCCCAGCATTTT
TRBV19	15	.	.	TRBJ2-2	CASSIEWGNTGELFF	TGTGCCAGTAGTATAGAATGGGGGAACACCGGGGAGCTGTTTTTT
TRBV7-8	16	TRBD2	.	TRBJ2-3	CASSFVAGGWTDTQYF	TGTGCCAGCAGCTTCGTAGCGGGGGGGTGGACAGATACGCAGTATTTT
TRBV5-6	16	.	.	TRBJ2-2	CASSLGPRTNTGELFF	TGTGCCAGCAGCTTGGGACCACGCACGAACACCGGGGAGCTGTTTTTT
TRBV6-5	14	.	.	TRBJ1-2	CASTPRGPSFGYTF	TGTGCCAGCACCCCTCGGGGGCCCTCGTTTGGCTACACCTTC